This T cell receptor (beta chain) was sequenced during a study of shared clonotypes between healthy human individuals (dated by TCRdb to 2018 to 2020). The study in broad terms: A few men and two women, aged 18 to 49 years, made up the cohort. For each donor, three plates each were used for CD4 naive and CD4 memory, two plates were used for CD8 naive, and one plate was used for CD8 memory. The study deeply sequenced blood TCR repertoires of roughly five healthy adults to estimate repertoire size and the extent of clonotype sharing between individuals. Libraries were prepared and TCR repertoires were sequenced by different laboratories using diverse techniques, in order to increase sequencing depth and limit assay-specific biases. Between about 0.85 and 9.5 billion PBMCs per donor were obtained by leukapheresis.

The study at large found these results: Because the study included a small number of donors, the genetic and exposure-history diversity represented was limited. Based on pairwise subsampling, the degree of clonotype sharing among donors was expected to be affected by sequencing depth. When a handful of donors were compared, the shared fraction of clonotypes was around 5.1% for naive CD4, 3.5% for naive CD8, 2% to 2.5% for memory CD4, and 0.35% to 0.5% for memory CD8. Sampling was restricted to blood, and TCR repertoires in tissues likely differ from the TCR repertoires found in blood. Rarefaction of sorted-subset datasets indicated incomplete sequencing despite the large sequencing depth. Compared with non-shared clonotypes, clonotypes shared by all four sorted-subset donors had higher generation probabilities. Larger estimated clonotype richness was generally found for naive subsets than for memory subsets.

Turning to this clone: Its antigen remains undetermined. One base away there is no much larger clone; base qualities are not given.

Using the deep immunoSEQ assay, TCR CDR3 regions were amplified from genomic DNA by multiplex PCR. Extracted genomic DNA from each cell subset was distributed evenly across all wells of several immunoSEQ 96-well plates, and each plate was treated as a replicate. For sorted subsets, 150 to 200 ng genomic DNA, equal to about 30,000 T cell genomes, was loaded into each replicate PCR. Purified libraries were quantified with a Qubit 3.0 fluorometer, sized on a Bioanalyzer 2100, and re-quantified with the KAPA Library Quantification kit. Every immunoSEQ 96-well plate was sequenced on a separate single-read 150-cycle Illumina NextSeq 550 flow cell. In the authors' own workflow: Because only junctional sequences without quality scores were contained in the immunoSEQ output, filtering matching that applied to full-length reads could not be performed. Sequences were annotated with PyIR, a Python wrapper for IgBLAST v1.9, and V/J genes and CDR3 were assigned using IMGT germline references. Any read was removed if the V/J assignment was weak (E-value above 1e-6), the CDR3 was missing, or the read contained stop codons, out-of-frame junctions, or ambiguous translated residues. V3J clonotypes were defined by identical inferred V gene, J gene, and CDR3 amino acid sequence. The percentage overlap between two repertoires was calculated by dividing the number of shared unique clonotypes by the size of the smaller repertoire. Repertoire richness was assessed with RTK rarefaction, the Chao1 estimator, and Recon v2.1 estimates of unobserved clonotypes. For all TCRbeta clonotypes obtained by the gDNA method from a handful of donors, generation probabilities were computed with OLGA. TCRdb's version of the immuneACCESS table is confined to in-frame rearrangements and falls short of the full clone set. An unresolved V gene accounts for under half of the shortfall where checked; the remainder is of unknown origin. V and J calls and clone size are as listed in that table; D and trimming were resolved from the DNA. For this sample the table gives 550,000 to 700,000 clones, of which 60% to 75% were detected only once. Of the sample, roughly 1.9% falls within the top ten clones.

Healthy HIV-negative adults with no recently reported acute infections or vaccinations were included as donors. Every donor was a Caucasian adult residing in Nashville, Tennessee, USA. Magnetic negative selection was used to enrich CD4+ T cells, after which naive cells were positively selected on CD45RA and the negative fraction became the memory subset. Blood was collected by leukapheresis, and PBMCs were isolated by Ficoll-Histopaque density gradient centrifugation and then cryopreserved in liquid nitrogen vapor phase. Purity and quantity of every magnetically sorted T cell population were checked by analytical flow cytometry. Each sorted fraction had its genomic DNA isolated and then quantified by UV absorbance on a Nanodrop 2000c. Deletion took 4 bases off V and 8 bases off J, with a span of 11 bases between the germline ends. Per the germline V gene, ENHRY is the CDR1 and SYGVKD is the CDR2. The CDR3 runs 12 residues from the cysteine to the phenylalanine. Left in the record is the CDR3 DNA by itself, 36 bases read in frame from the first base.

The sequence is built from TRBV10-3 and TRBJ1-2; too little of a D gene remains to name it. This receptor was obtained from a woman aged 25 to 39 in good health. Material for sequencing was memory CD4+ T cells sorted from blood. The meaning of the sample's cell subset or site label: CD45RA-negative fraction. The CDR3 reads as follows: CAISAEQKGYTF. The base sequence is TGTGCCATCAGTGCCGAACAAAAAGGCTACACCTTC.